This TCR beta chain originates from a study of blood T cell repertoires in COVID-19. The assay was immunoSEQ multiplex PCR, and TCRdb's table has in-frame clones only and misses some. Among a few hundred thousand clones listed, roughly nine tenths were seen once. CDR3 length: 16 amino acids. V dropped 3 bases and J dropped 3; count of bases not matched to a gene: 7. The germline V gene has CDR1 MGHRA and CDR2 YSYEKL. The sequenced sample was PBMCs or T cells enriched from blood (not recorded which). The chain employs TRBV4-1 and TRBJ2-1, with 8 bases identical to TRBD2. The sequence derives from a man aged 25-45 years who had recovered from COVID-19. The CDR3 is CASSQPGLGFYNEQFF. CDR3 sequence (DNA): TGCGCCAGCAGCCAGCCGGGACTAGGCTTCTACAATGAGCAGTTCTTC.